A selection of T cell receptor beta chains follows, all from one sample in a study of blood T cell repertoires in COVID-19. Data came from immunoSEQ multiplex PCR; TCRdb stores just in-frame clones and leaves some out. The sample holds around 300,000 clones, around 88% seen once. Material for sequencing was peripheral blood. These receptors all stem from a woman aged 25 to 39 with COVID-19, enrolled during active disease. Each CDR3 is given with its conserved first and last residue. The order of the fields is clone size, D gene, J gene, V gene, CDR3 protein, CDR3 DNA. A D gene is named only where the DNA matches it firmly. Not all rows give a size; the values are once, few, many and, for expanded clones, a class.

- | TRBD2 | TRBJ2-3 | TRBV7-9 | CASSLGGIDTQYF | TGTGCCAGCAGCCTCGGGGGGATAGATACGCAGTATTTT
- | TRBD1 | TRBJ1-6 | TRBV4-1 | CASSHVRDRGLGSPLHF | TGCGCCAGCAGCCACGTCCGGGACAGGGGGCTCGGTTCACCCCTCCACTTT
- | TRBD1 | TRBJ1-2 | TRBV4-2 | CASSGRQGVGGYTF | TGTGCCAGCAGCGGACGACAGGGTGTTGGGGGCTACACCTTC
- | TRBD2 | TRBJ2-1 | TRBV5-1 | CASRGSGGNLYNEQFF | TGCGCCAGCCGGGGTAGCGGGGGGAATCTCTACAATGAGCAGTTCTTC
- | - | TRBJ1-2 | TRBV9 | CASSPRGGSHYGYTF | TGTGCCAGCAGCCCCCGTGGGGGGTCCCACTATGGCTACACCTTC
- | TRBD1 | TRBJ1-2 | TRBV5-1 | CASSKDRGFNYGYTF | TGCGCCAGCAGCAAAGACAGGGGCTTTAACTATGGCTACACCTTC
- | TRBD1 | TRBJ1-3 | TRBV19 | CASSETGFRDTIYF | TGTGCCAGTAGCGAGACAGGGTTTAGAGACACCATATATTTT
once | TRBD2 | TRBJ2-2 | TRBV4-2 | CASSQGFWASGPSHANTGELFF | TGTGCCAGCAGCCAAGGGTTTTGGGCTAGCGGCCCCTCCCACGCGAACACCGGGGAGCTGTTTTTT
- | TRBD2 | TRBJ2-1 | TRBV5-1 | CASSFGEGDNEQFF | TGCGCCAGCAGCTTCGGGGAGGGTGACAATGAGCAGTTCTTC
- | - | TRBJ1-2 | TRBV29-1 | CSVVFRSGYTF | TGCAGCGTTGTTTTCCGAAGCGGCTACACCTTC
- | - | TRBJ1-3 | TRBV5-6 | CASGQWGNTIYF | TGTGCCAGCGGCCAATGGGGAAACACCATATATTTT
- | TRBD2 | TRBJ2-5 | TRBV11-3 | CASSPSGGDQETQYF | TGTGCCAGCAGCCCTAGCGGGGGAGACCAAGAGACCCAGTACTTC
- | TRBD1 | TRBJ2-3 | TRBV15 | CATTRWTGGLVDTQYF | TGTGCCACCACCAGGTGGACAGGGGGCTTGGTAGATACGCAGTATTTT
- | TRBD1 | TRBJ1-4 | TRBV19 | CASSLETGGENEKLFF | TGTGCCAGTAGCCTTGAGACAGGGGGCGAAAATGAAAAACTGTTTTTT
once | - | TRBJ2-1 | TRBV18 | CASSQWGEGEQFF | TGTGCCAGCTCTCAATGGGGAGAAGGTGAGCAGTTCTTC
- | - | TRBJ2-5 | TRBV15 | CATSRNYGYETQYF | TGTGCCACCAGCAGGAATTACGGGTACGAGACCCAGTACTTC
once | - | TRBJ1-1 | TRBV5-1 | CASSLVLAGSGPWNTEAFF | TGCGCCAGCAGCTTGGTCTTGGCAGGTAGCGGTCCATGGAACACTGAAGCTTTCTTT
- | - | TRBJ1-6 | TRBV27 | CASHPSGRPPLHF | TGTGCCAGCCACCCGTCAGGGCGGCCACCCCTCCACTTT
once | - | TRBJ1-3 | TRBV2 | CASVYWSGNTIYF | TGTGCCAGCGTATACTGGTCAGGAAACACCATATATTTT
- | - | TRBJ2-1 | TRBV27 | CASSLVTGVGDNEQFF | TGTGCCAGCAGTTTAGTGACAGGTGTCGGGGATAATGAGCAGTTCTTC
- | TRBD2 | TRBJ2-3 | TRBV7-2 | CASTPAGGPTDTQYF | TGTGCCAGCACCCCTGCGGGGGGGCCCACAGATACGCAGTATTTT
- | - | TRBJ2-1 | TRBV6-6 | CASSRLYAGSSGSSYNEQFF | TGTGCCAGCAGCCGACTTTATGCGGGGAGTTCAGGGAGCTCCTACAATGAGCAGTTCTTC
- | - | TRBJ1-2 | TRBV11-2 | CASSLDGLYGYTF | TGTGCCAGCAGCTTAGACGGACTCTATGGCTACACCTTC
- | TRBD1 | TRBJ2-2 | TRBV28 | CASSETGGNTGELFF | TGTGCCAGCAGCGAGACAGGGGGGAACACCGGGGAGCTGTTTTTT
- | - | TRBJ1-2 | TRBV5-5 | CASSFDGYSNYGYTF | TGTGCCAGCAGCTTCGACGGGTATTCAAACTATGGCTACACCTTC
- | - | TRBJ1-6 | TRBV7-8 | CASSGALTGIEYNSPLHF | TGTGCCAGCAGCGGAGCCCTTACAGGGATAGAATATAATTCACCCCTCCACTTT
- | - | TRBJ1-6 | TRBV11-3 | CASPSRGGSPLHF | TGTGCCAGCCCCTCCAGGGGTGGTTCACCCCTCCACTTT
- | - | TRBJ2-5 | TRBV15 | CATSRDRETQYF | TGTGCCACCAGCAGAGATCGGGAGACCCAGTACTTC
- | - | TRBJ1-4 | TRBV5-1 | CASSREAATNEKLFF | TGCGCCAGCAGCCGGGAAGCTGCAACTAATGAAAAACTGTTTTTT
- | TRBD1 | TRBJ2-1 | TRBV7-9 | CASSLDGTGTRNEQFF | TGTGCCAGCAGCTTAGACGGGACAGGTACTCGGAATGAGCAGTTCTTC
- | TRBD1 | TRBJ1-5 | TRBV19 | CASSTLGPGQGAFQPQHF | TGTGCCAGTAGTACACTGGGCCCGGGACAGGGGGCCTTTCAGCCCCAGCATTTT
many | - | TRBJ2-3 | TRBV6-1 | CASSEVTGSTDTQYF | TGTGCCAGCAGTGAAGTGACGGGGAGCACAGATACGCAGTATTTT
- | - | TRBJ1-2 | TRBV5-1 | CASSLKGGHPAGPYGYTF | TGCGCCAGCAGCTTGAAAGGCGGACACCCGGCCGGCCCTTATGGCTACACCTTC
- | TRBD2 | TRBJ2-5 | TRBV5-5 | CASSSLGGGKTQYF | TGTGCCAGCAGCTCTCTCGGGGGAGGGAAGACCCAGTACTTC
- | TRBD1 | TRBJ2-7 | TRBV28 | CASRLSGTGGAYEQYF | TGTGCCAGCAGGTTGTCCGGGACAGGGGGCGCTTACGAGCAGTACTTC
- | TRBD1 | TRBJ2-2 | TRBV11-2 | CASSIQGSYTGELFF | TGTGCCAGCAGCATACAGGGGTCCTACACCGGGGAGCTGTTTTTT
- | - | TRBJ2-3 | TRBV24-1 | CATRDSGAAAQYF | TGTGCCACCAGGGACTCAGGGGCAGCGGCGCAGTATTTT
- | TRBD1 | TRBJ1-6 | TRBV18 | CASSRGQDYNSPLHF | TGTGCCAGCTCGCGTGGACAGGACTATAATTCACCCCTCCACTTT
- | - | TRBJ2-2 | TRBV7-3 | CASSLTLGSPGSNTGELFF | TGTGCCAGCAGCTTAACGTTGGGGTCTCCAGGGTCGAATACCGGGGAGCTGTTTTTT
- | TRBD1 | TRBJ2-1 | TRBV6-5 | CASRAGTGAKNEQFF | TGTGCCAGCAGGGCCGGGACAGGGGCTAAAAATGAGCAGTTCTTC
- | - | TRBJ1-2 | TRBV4-1 | CASSQGAGNMNYGYTF | TGCGCCAGCAGCCAAGGGGCAGGGAATATGAACTATGGCTACACCTTC
- | - | TRBJ1-2 | TRBV6-6 | CASSYGGSGYTF | TGTGCCAGCAGTTACGGGGGGTCTGGCTACACCTTC
- | - | TRBJ1-6 | TRBV13 | CASSLGARSNSPLHF | TGTGCCAGCAGCTTGGGGGCACGGAGTAATTCACCCCTCCACTTT
- | TRBD1 | TRBJ1-1 | TRBV6-4 | CASPGQGGNTEAFF | TGTGCCAGTCCGGGACAGGGAGGGAACACTGAAGCTTTCTTT
- | - | TRBJ2-2 | TRBV6-5 | CASSYSIQGHGELFF | TGTGCCAGCAGTTACTCGATACAGGGCCACGGGGAGCTGTTTTTT
- | TRBD2 | TRBJ2-7 | TRBV11-3 | CASSSGRFSPYEQYF | TGTGCCAGCAGCTCCGGGAGGTTCTCACCCTACGAGCAGTACTTC
- | TRBD1 | TRBJ1-2 | TRBV5-1 | CASSPRQGYYGYTF | TGCGCCAGCAGCCCGAGACAGGGGTACTATGGCTACACCTTC
- | TRBD1 | TRBJ1-6 | TRBV7-2 | CASRAPGQGLPPLHF | TGTGCCAGCAGAGCTCCGGGACAGGGGCTTCCACCCCTCCACTTT
- | - | TRBJ2-3 | TRBV27 | CASSQSTDTQYF | TGTGCCAGCAGTCAGTCCACAGATACGCAGTATTTT
- | - | TRBJ2-3 | TRBV6-5 | CASRSDADTQYF | TGTGCCAGCAGGAGCGATGCAGATACGCAGTATTTT
- | - | TRBJ1-1 | TRBV6-2/TRBV6-3 | CASSYGAISTEAFF | TGTGCCAGCAGTTACGGGGCAATTAGCACTGAAGCTTTCTTT
- | TRBD1 | TRBJ1-4 | TRBV28 | CASSNDRGLGNEKLFF | TGTGCCAGCAGCAACGACAGGGGGCTAGGTAATGAAAAACTGTTTTTT
- | - | TRBJ1-5 | TRBV7-2 | CASSFQEDQPQHF | TGTGCCAGCAGCTTCCAGGAAGATCAGCCCCAGCATTTT
- | - | TRBJ1-2 | TRBV14 | CASSQVTRGDGYTF | TGTGCCAGCAGCCAAGTCACCAGGGGAGATGGCTACACCTTC
- | TRBD1 | TRBJ1-6 | TRBV27 | CASSLFEGALSPLHF | TGTGCCAGCAGTTTATTTGAGGGGGCGCTTTCACCCCTCCACTTT